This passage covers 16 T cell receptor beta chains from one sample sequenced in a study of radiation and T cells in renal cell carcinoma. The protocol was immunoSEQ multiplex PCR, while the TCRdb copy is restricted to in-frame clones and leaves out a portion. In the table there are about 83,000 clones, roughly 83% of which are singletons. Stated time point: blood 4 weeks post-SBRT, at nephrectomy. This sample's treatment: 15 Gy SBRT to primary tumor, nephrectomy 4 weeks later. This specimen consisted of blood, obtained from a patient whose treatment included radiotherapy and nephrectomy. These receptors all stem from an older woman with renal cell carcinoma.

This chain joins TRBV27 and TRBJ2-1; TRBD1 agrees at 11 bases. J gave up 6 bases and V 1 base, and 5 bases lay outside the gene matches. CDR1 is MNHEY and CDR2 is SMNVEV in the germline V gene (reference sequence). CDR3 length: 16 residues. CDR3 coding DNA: TGTGCCAGCAGTTTATGGGGGACAGGGGGGTTCAATGAGCAGTTCTTC. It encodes CASSLWGTGGFNEQFF.

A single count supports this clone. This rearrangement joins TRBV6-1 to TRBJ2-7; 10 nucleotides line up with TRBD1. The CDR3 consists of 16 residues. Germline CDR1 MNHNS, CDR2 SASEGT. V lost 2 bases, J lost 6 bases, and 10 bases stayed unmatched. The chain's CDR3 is CASSELRGQGLGEQYF. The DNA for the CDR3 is TGTGCCAGCAGTGAACTGCGGGGACAGGGGCTTGGCGAGCAGTACTTC.

DNA of the CDR3: TGTGCCAGCAGCGGAGTAGCGGGAGAGGGGAATGAGCAGTTCTTC. Protein sequence: CASSGVAGEGNEQFF. The rearrangement links TRBV4-2 to TRBJ2-1, with TRBD2 matching 9 bases. This CDR3 region has 15 residues. V was clipped by 5 bases and J by 7 bases; unmatched bases: 9. Germline V gene sequence: CDR1 LGHNA, CDR2 YNFKEQ.

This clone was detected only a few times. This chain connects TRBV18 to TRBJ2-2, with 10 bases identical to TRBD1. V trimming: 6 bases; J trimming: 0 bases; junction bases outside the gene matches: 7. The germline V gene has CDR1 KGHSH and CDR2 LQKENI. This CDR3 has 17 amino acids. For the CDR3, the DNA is TGTGCCAGCTCTCACCGGGACAGGGGACCGAACACCGGGGAGCTGTTTTTT. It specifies CASSHRDRGPNTGELFF.

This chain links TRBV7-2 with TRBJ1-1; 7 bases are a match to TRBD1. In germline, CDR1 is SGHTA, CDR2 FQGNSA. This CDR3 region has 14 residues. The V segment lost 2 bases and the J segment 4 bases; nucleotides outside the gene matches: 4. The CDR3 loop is CASSLQGGGTEAFF. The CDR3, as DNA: TGTGCCAGCAGCTTACAGGGGGGTGGCACTGAAGCTTTCTTT.

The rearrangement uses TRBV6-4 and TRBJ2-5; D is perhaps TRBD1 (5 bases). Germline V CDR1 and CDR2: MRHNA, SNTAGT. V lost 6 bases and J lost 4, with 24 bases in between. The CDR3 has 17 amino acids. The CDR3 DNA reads TGTGCCAGCAGGAGCGTTGTTCGGCCAGGGTTGGGAGAGACCCAGTACTTC. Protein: CASRSVVRPGLGETQYF.

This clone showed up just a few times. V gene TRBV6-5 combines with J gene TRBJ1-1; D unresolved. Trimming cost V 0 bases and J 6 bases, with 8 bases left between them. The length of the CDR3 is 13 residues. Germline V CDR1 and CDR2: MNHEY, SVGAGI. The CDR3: CASSYSRSSEAFF. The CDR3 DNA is TGTGCCAGCAGTTACTCGAGGAGTTCTGAAGCTTTCTTT.

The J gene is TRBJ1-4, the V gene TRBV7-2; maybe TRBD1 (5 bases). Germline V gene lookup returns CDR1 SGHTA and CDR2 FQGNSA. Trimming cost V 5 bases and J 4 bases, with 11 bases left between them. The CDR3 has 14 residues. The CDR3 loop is CASSPGRSNEKLFF. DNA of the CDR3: TGTGCCAGCAGCCCGGGACGGAGTAATGAAAAACTGTTTTTT.

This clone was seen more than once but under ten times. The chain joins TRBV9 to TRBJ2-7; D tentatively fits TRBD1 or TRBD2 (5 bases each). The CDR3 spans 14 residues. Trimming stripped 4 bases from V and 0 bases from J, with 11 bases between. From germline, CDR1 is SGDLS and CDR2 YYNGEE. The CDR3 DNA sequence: TGTGCCAGCAGCCCATCCGGGGCCTCCTACGAGCAGTACTTC. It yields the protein CASSPSGASYEQYF.

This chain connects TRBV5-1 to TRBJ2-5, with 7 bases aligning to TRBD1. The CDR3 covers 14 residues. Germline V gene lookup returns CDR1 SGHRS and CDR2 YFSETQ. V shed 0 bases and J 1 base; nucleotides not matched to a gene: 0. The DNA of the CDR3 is TGCGCCAGCAGCTTGGGGGACAGCCAAGAGACCCAGTACTTC. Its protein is CASSLGDSQETQYF.

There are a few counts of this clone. In DNA, the CDR3 is TGCGCCAGCAGCTTGACAGGGGGCGCGAACACTGAAGCTTTCTTT. Protein: CASSLTGGANTEAFF. This chain connects TRBV5-1 to TRBJ1-1; 9 positions match TRBD1. Germline V gene data show CDR1 as SGHRS and CDR2 as YFSETQ. The trim removed 1 base at V and 1 base at J, leaving 2 bases unmatched. This CDR3 is built from 15 residues. Full variable domain (outside the CDR3, taken from reference TRBV5-1 and TRBJ1-1): KAGVTQTPRYLIKTRGQQVTLSCSPISGHRSVSWYQQTPGQGLQFLFEYFSETQRNKGNFPGRFSGRQFSNSRSEMNVSTLELGDSALYLCASSLTGGANTEAFFGQGTRLTVV.

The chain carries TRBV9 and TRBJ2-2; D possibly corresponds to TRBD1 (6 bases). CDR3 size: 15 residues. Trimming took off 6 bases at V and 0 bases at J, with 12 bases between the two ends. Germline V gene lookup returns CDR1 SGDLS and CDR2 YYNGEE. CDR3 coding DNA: TGTGCCAGCACCCAAACAGGGACGAACACCGGGGAGCTGTTTTTT. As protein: CASTQTGTNTGELFF.

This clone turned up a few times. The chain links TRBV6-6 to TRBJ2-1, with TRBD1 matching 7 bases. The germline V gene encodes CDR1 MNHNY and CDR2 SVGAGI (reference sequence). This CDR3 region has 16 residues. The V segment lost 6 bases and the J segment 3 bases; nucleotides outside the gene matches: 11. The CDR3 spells CASSPTGTVIYNEQFF. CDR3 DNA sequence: TGTGCCAGCAGCCCTACCGGGACAGTTATCTACAATGAGCAGTTCTTC.

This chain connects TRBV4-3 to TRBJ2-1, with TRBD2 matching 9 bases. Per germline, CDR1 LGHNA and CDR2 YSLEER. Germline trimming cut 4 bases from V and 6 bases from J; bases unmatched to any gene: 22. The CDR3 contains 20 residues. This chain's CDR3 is CASSRHNRRGAGGRGNEQFF. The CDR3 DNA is TGCGCCAGCAGCCGCCACAACAGGAGAGGAGCGGGAGGCAGGGGCAATGAGCAGTTCTTC.

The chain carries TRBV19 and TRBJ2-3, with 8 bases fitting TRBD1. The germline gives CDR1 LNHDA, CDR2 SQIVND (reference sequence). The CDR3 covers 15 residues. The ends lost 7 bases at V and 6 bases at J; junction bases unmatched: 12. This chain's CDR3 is CASTTSAGGFDTQYF. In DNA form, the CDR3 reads TGTGCCAGTACCACGTCGGCAGGGGGCTTTGATACGCAGTATTTT.

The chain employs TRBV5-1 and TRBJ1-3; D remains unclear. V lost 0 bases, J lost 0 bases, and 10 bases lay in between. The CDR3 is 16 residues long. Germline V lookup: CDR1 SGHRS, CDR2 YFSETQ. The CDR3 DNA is TGCGCCAGCAGCTTGGGGCAGCTACTCTCTGGAAACACCATATATTTT. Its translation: CASSLGQLLSGNTIYF.